This T cell receptor (beta chain) was profiled in a study of T cell responses to AZD1222 COVID-19 vaccine (dated by TCRdb to about 2021). Looking at the study overall: A total of about 250 trial participants underwent TCR sequencing, of whom more than 200 had received two doses of AZD1222 and around 25 had received two doses of the MenACWY control vaccine. Trial participants were enrolled by age into 18-55, 56-69 and 70-plus year subgroups, with approximately 150, 30 and 60 TCR-sequenced participants respectively.

Study-level results and caveats: Reportedly, close to half of the unique spike-specific TCRs recognized epitopes lying outside the regions that are mutated in the B.1.351 and B.1.1.7 variants. The 56-69-year group was small, and its depth increase did not reach significance, likely because of low power. No day 14 peak-response samples were available, so repertoires were characterized only after the peak T cell response. After two AZD1222 doses, spike-specific TCR breadth and depth were significantly higher than at day 0 and than in MenACWY recipients. Conclusions about previously exposed vaccinees are limited, since just five to seven AZD1222 recipients were seropositive for SARS-CoV-2 at baseline. CD4 TCRs associated with the vaccine covered the entire spike protein, and the dominant responses were in regions 160-218 and 743-854. Participants were mostly white British and included more females than males, and it was suggested by the authors that clonal diversity may have been underestimated.

The CDR3, cysteine through phenylalanine, is 15 amino acids long. Just the 45-base CDR3 DNA is kept, in frame starting at base 1. V loses 6 bases, J loses 5 bases, and the germline ends lie 17 bases apart. The germline V gene gives CDR1 as MDHEN and CDR2 as SYDVKM. What this sample's time point label stands for: about 28 days (+/-7) after the second vaccine dose. Because spike-specific TCR depth and breadth did not differ between the two schedules, AZD1222 recipients who got a second dose at roughly 4 weeks were pooled with those who got a second dose at roughly 12 weeks. Vaccinee samples were obtained from the UK trials COV001 and COV002, which included a single-blind randomized controlled phase 2/3 trial of AZD1222 (ChAdOx1 nCoV-19) in healthy adults. For TCRbeta chain sequencing, PBMC samples were collected from trial participants at day 0 and at day 28 after the second dose. The CDR3 regions of human TCRbeta chains were analyzed by immunosequencing. Processing in the source paper ran as follows. Repertoire TCRs were matched against a reference library of SARS-CoV-2-specific TCRs generated with the MIRA antigen-specificity platform. Breadth was defined as the fraction of unique TCRs that were SARS-CoV-2-associated, and depth was defined as the fraction of total T cells that were SARS-CoV-2-associated. Each spike-specific TCR was assigned to its reactive spike region and to a CD4 or CD8 class using the MIRA data. Log10-transformed breadth and depth values were compared by one-way ANOVA with Sidak's multiple comparisons tests. The table was pulled from immuneACCESS by TCRdb, which kept in-frame rearrangements only. Such tables lose some clones; where checked, under half of the loss comes from unresolved V genes, and the rest has no known cause. V, J and clone size derive from that table, while D and trimming were established from the DNA sequence. This sample comprises about 120,000 clones, 92% of them detected only once. Around 1.4% of the sample is taken by the ten largest.

This clone was seen once. Its antigen is currently not known. Nothing much larger sits one base from this clone, and base qualities are not available. The TCR was taken from an adult who received the AZD1222 COVID-19 vaccine. The sequencing used peripheral blood, collected 28 days after the second AZD1222 dose. Rearrangement joined TRBV28 to TRBJ2-1, with the D call tentatively TRBD1 or TRBD2, each fitting 5 bases. CDR3 sequence: CASSNYRDPNNEQFF. The DNA sequence reads TGTGCCAGCAGCAATTACCGGGACCCAAACAATGAGCAGTTCTTC.